A single sample gave rise to the 21 T cell receptor beta chains below, sequenced in a study of beta chain features in type 1 diabetes. Study-wide findings and caveats: TCRB CDR3s were moderately but significantly shorter in Type 1 diabetes patients in all four CD4+ subsets.

Expressed TCRB transcripts were sequenced, since all the RNA that had been isolated was reverse transcribed. Sequencing was performed with immunoSEQ multiplex PCR; in TCRdb, only in-frame clones are kept and a portion is missing. The sample has over 200,000 clones; 11% are singletons. The antigens of these receptors remain unknown. The sequenced material came from naive CD4+ T cells from blood. These TCRs come from a man aged 25 to 40 with type 1 diabetes.

This clone was detected a few times. The chain uses TRBV20-1 and TRBJ1-2; D might be TRBD1 (5 bases). The CDR3 loop spans 11 amino acids. Germline V lookup: CDR1 DFQATT, CDR2 SNEGSKA (reference sequence). DNA of the CDR3: TGCAGCGTTGGGAGGGGCTATGGCTACACCTTC. Translating gives CSVGRGYGYTF.

This clone turned up a few times. The chain has TRBV30 and TRBJ2-5; D might be TRBD2 (6 bases). Germline assignment: CDR1 GTSNPN and CDR2 SVGIG (reference sequence). This CDR3 is 16 amino acids long. V was pared by 3 bases and J by 5 bases, with 22 bases between. The CDR3 protein is CAWRGKGLRAGETQYF. The CDR3 DNA follows: TGTGCCTGGAGAGGGAAGGGACTTCGCGCCGGTGAGACCCAGTACTTC. Full variable domain (missing parts from reference TRBV30 and TRBJ2-5): SQTIHQWPATLVQPVGSPLSLECTVEGTSNPNLYWYRQAAGRGLQLLFYSVGIGQISSEVPQNLSASRPQDRQFILSSKKLLLSDSGFYLCAWRGKGLRAGETQYFGPGTRLLVL.

J is TRBJ2-7 and V is TRBV4-1; no reliable D call. Trimming removed 2 bases from V and 0 bases from J, with 11 bases in between. Germline CDR1 reads MGHRA; CDR2 reads YSYEKL. The CDR3 extends over 15 amino acids. CDR3 in amino acids: CASSQLLHHSYEQYF. In DNA form, the CDR3 reads TGCGCCAGCAGCCAACTCTTACACCACTCCTACGAGCAGTACTTC.

The J gene is TRBJ2-2, the V gene TRBV9; D not resolved. The length of the CDR3 is 13 residues. Trimming pared 3 bases from V and 5 bases from J, leaving 8 bases between. CDR1 SGDLS and CDR2 YYNGEE come from the germline V gene. CDR3 loop: CASSAGWTGELFF. CDR3 bases: TGTGCCAGCAGCGCCGGGTGGACCGGGGAGCTGTTTTTT.

V gene TRBV5-1 combines with J gene TRBJ1-1, with 8 bases lining up with TRBD1. V gave up 5 bases and J gave up 5 bases; unmatched junction bases: 11. CDR1 is SGHRS and CDR2 is YFSETQ in the germline V gene. This CDR3 has 15 residues. DNA for the CDR3: TGCGCCAGCAGACCGAGGGACAGGACTGGGACTGAAGCTTTCTTT. Translating gives CASRPRDRTGTEAFF.

This clone has more than one count but fewer than ten. The chain links TRBV5-4 to TRBJ2-7, with D unclear. The CDR3 length is 11 residues. Germline lookup yields CDR1 SGHNT and CDR2 YYREEE (reference sequence). V was pared by 2 bases and J by 2 bases, with 2 bases between. The CDR3 DNA follows: TGTGCCAGCAGCTTCGCCTACGAGCAGTACTTC. Residues: CASSFAYEQYF. Full variable domain (remainder filled in from reference TRBV5-4 and TRBJ2-7): ETGVTQSPTHLIKTRGQQVTLRCSSQSGHNTVSWYQQALGQGPQFIFQYYREEENGRGNFPPRFSGLQFPNYSSELNVNALELDDSALYLCASSFAYEQYFGPGTRLTVT.

The CDR3 is CASSPNAGLSGNTIYF. The DNA of the CDR3 is TGTGCCAGCAGCCCGAACGCAGGGTTGTCTGGAAACACCATATATTTT. This chain uses TRBV7-2 with TRBJ1-3, with D perhaps TRBD1 (5 bases). Trimming pared 5 bases from V and 1 base from J, leaving 15 bases between. This CDR3 contains 16 residues. Germline-derived CDR1 and CDR2 are SGHTA and FQGNSA.

CDR3 region: CASSPQGGFQPQHF. The DNA for the CDR3 is TGTGCCAGCTCACCGCAGGGGGGATTTCAGCCCCAGCATTTT. The chain combines TRBV18 with TRBJ1-5; 7 bases are shared with TRBD1. CDR3 length: 14 amino acids. Germline-derived CDR1 and CDR2 are KGHSH and LQKENI. The J segment lost 6 bases and the V segment lost 3 bases, leaving 5 bases of the junction unmatched. The whole variable domain, filled in from reference TRBV18 and TRBJ1-5, reads NAGVMQNPRHLVRRRGQEARLRCSPMKGHSHVYWYRQLPEEGLKFMVYLQKENIIDESGMPKERFSAEFPKEGPSILRIQQVVRGDSAAYFCASSPQGGFQPQHFGDGTRLSIL.

The chain employs TRBV6-5 and TRBJ1-2, with 9 positions matching TRBD1. Germline CDR1 MNHEY, CDR2 SVGAGI. Trimming at V came to 6 bases and at J to 2 bases, leaving 7 bases not matched to a gene. The CDR3 runs 15 residues. The CDR3 nucleotides read TGTGCCAGCAGCCAAGAGGGACAGGGAAACTATGGCTACACCTTC. This translates into CASSQEGQGNYGYTF.

This clone was seen a handful of times. The V call is TRBV5-1, the J call TRBJ2-5, with TRBD2 identical over 7 bases. Germline CDR1 is SGHRS and CDR2 is YFSETQ. Trimming removed 7 bases from V and 2 bases from J; junction bases left unmatched: 5. CDR3 size: 13 residues. In DNA form, the CDR3 reads TGCGCCAGCGGTTGGGGGGGACAAGAGACCCAGTACTTC. This translates into CASGWGGQETQYF.

This clone was seen a few times. The V and J genes are TRBV5-4 and TRBJ1-6; 7 bases agree with TRBD1. The J segment lost 6 bases and the V segment lost 0 bases, leaving 0 bases of the junction unmatched. This CDR3 is 14 amino acids long. Germline V CDR1 and CDR2: SGHNT, YYREEE (reference sequence). DNA for the CDR3: TGTGCCAGCAGCTTGGCAGGGGGTAATTCACCCCTCCACTTT. This encodes CASSLAGGNSPLHF.

The chain combines TRBV5-1 with TRBJ2-5; 8 bases are shared with TRBD1. The CDR3 has 16 residues. From germline, CDR1 is SGHRS and CDR2 YFSETQ. Trimming cost V 4 bases and J 5 bases; bases outside gene matches: 13. CDR3 nucleotide sequence: TGCGCCAGCAGCCCTGGGACAGGTCAACGGGGGGAGACCCAGTACTTC. It translates to CASSPGTGQRGETQYF.

Only a few counts were recorded for this clone. The genes are TRBV19 and TRBJ1-6; TRBD1 matches 7 bases. This CDR3 has 14 amino acids. V shed 6 bases and J 8 bases; nucleotides not matched to a gene: 7. Germline V gene data show CDR1 as LNHDA and CDR2 as SQIVND (reference sequence). The chain's CDR3 is CASSPGQAYSPLHF. The CDR3 DNA follows: TGTGCCAGTAGCCCTGGACAGGCTTATTCACCCCTCCACTTT.

V is TRBV6-4 and J is TRBJ1-6; D might be TRBD1 (5 bases). Germline loops: CDR1 MRHNA, CDR2 SNTAGT. The CDR3 sequence is 14 residues long. The V end lost 2 bases, the J end lost 7 bases, and 9 bases lay between the germline ends. CDR3 in amino acids: CASSDREGNSPLHF. The CDR3 bases are TGTGCCAGCAGTGACCGGGAGGGGAATTCACCCCTCCACTTT.

This clone was recorded a few times. The chain carries TRBV30 and TRBJ1-1; possibly TRBD1 for D (5 bases). The germline gives CDR1 GTSNPN, CDR2 SVGIG (reference sequence). The CDR3 totals 12 residues. Trimming removed 7 bases from V and 2 bases from J, with 11 bases in between. CDR3 amino acids: CASGRGNTEAFF. In DNA, the CDR3 is TGTGCCTCGGGGAGGGGTAACACTGAAGCTTTCTTT.

The chain recombines TRBV2 with TRBJ1-2; 7 bases are shared with TRBD1. The CDR3 spans 13 residues. Germline V CDR1 and CDR2: SNHLY, FYNNEI. J gave up 3 bases and V 6 bases, and 4 bases lay outside the gene matches. CDR3 in DNA: TGTGCCAGCAGGACGGGGACAGACTATGGCTACACCTTC. The encoded protein is CASRTGTDYGYTF.

This clone turned up a few times. The chain employs TRBV2 and TRBJ2-7; 7 positions match TRBD1. V lost 6 bases to trimming and J lost 5 bases; unmatched junction nucleotides: 7. Looked up from germline, CDR1 is SNHLY and CDR2 is FYNNEI. CDR3 length: 13 residues. The DNA for the CDR3 is TGTGCCAGCAGGATGGGACAGATCAACGAGCAGTACTTC. Its protein product is CASRMGQINEQYF.

This clone has more than one count but fewer than ten. The rearrangement links TRBV14 to TRBJ1-6, with D uncertain. The CDR3 loop spans 13 amino acids. Germline CDR1 reads SGHDN; CDR2 reads FVKESK. Trimming took 0 bases from V and 8 from J, leaving 5 bases between them. CDR3 sequence reads: CASSQDPYSPLHF. In DNA, the CDR3 is TGTGCCAGCAGCCAAGATCCCTATTCACCCCTCCACTTT. The variable domain in full, with the rest retrieved from reference TRBV14 and TRBJ1-6, is EAGVTQFPSHSVIEKGQTVTLRCDPISGHDNLYWYRRVMGKEIKFLLHFVKESKQDESGMPNNRFLAERTGGTYSTLKVQPAELEDSGVYFCASSQDPYSPLHFGNGTRLTVT.

The sample holds a few counts of this clone. The genes are TRBV2 and TRBJ1-1; D is possibly TRBD1 (5 bases). This CDR3 comprises 13 residues. V was trimmed by 6 bases and J by 7 bases, leaving 15 bases between them. Germline CDR1 and CDR2: SNHLY and FYNNEI. CDR3 sequence (DNA): TGTGCCAGCAGCCCCCGCCCCCAGGGTGAAGCTTTCTTT. Translated, it gives CASSPRPQGEAFF.

This chain uses TRBV30 with TRBJ1-4; D possibly corresponds to TRBD1 (6 bases). Germline CDR1 and CDR2: GTSNPN and SVGIG (reference sequence). The CDR3 runs 13 residues. V lost 3 bases to trimming and J lost 8 bases, with 13 bases between them. CDR3 loop: CAWSVGGVEKLFF. As DNA, the CDR3 is TGTGCCTGGAGCGTAGGGGGTGTAGAAAAACTGTTTTTT.

The gene calls are TRBV2 and TRBJ2-7; 9 bases match TRBD1. J gave up 6 bases and V 9 bases, and 0 bases lay outside the gene matches. Germline V CDR1 and CDR2: SNHLY, FYNNEI. The CDR3 is 10 residues long. The CDR3 region is CARGQGEQYF. DNA for the CDR3: TGTGCCAGGGGACAGGGCGAGCAGTACTTC.